Listed here are 20 T cell receptor beta chains from one sample, sequenced in a study of blood T cell repertoires in COVID-19. The assay was immunoSEQ multiplex PCR, and TCRdb's table has in-frame clones only and misses some. The repertoire holds 300,000 to 350,000 clones, with roughly 90% as singletons. Sample: peripheral blood. The receptors were gathered from a woman aged 70-85 years with COVID-19, enrolled during active disease.

The chain joins TRBV19 to TRBJ2-3; tentative D call: TRBD1 (6 bases). CDR1 is LNHDA, CDR2 SQIVND, per germline (reference sequence). The length of the CDR3 is 14 residues. V was pared by 5 bases and J by 1 base, with 10 bases between. The CDR3 DNA follows: TGTGCCAGTAGTCTGGGGGCCGGCACAGATACGCAGTATTTT. This gives the protein CASSLGAGTDTQYF. The entire variable domain, with the rest obtained from reference TRBV19 and TRBJ2-3, is as follows: DGGITQSPKYLFRKEGQNVTLSCEQNLNHDAMYWYRQDPGQGLRLIYYSQIVNDFQKGDIAEGYSVSREKKESFPLTVTSAQKNPTAFYLCASSLGAGTDTQYFGPGTRLTVL.

Of note for this clone: At one of its ends the junction is not consistent with the germline gene, which may arise from a read error. This chain connects TRBV10-3 to TRBJ1-4; 8 bases line up with TRBD1. The germline V gene has CDR1 ENHRY and CDR2 SYGVKD. This CDR3 has 14 residues. The CDR3 here is CATRTGPSKGNVLF. The CDR3 DNA reads TGTGCCACCAGGACAGGGCCCTCAAAGGGAAACGTGCTTTTT.

V usage is TRBV5-1 and J usage is TRBJ1-1; TRBD1 aligns across 7 bases. The CDR3 is made up of 16 amino acids. Germline trimming cut 7 bases from V and 0 bases from J; bases unmatched to any gene: 12. Germline CDR1 is SGHRS and CDR2 is YFSETQ. The CDR3 region is CASAPPGQNMNTEAFF. The CDR3 DNA reads TGCGCCAGCGCCCCTCCGGGACAGAATATGAACACTGAAGCTTTCTTT.

This clone turned up a few times. The chain links TRBV18 to TRBJ1-2, with D perhaps matching TRBD1 (5 bases). Deletions cut 5 bases from V and 6 bases from J, with 16 bases between. The CDR3 sequence is 14 residues long. In germline, CDR1 is KGHSH, CDR2 LQKENI. The CDR3 DNA reads as TGTGCCAGCTCAGCGCGCGGGGGGGAAGATGGCTACACCTTC. Encoded protein: CASSARGGEDGYTF.

In DNA form, the CDR3 reads TGTGCCAGCAGCCAAACTATGCGCGTTGGGGGCCACCTTGAAGCTTTCTTT. Translated, it gives CASSQTMRVGGHLEAFF. The chain employs TRBV7-9 and TRBJ1-1; possibly TRBD1 for D (6 bases). Per germline, CDR1 SEHNR and CDR2 FQNEAQ (reference sequence). This CDR3 contains 17 residues. Trimming cost V 5 bases and J 7 bases, with 26 bases left between them. Full variable domain (outside the CDR3, taken from reference TRBV7-9 and TRBJ1-1): DTGVSQNPRHKITKRGQNVTFRCDPISEHNRLYWYRQTLGQGPEFLTYFQNEAQLEKSRLLSDRFSAERPKGSFSTLEIQRTEQGDSAMYLCASSQTMRVGGHLEAFFGQGTRLTVV.

This sequence joins TRBV12-5 and TRBJ2-1; 7 nucleotides align to TRBD2. Germline values: CDR1 LGHNT, CDR2 FRNRAP. Germline trimming cut 5 bases from V and 8 bases from J; bases unmatched to any gene: 18. CDR3 size: 17 residues. CDR3 residues: CASGLHRGGAWSDEQFF. CDR3 in DNA: TGTGCTAGTGGTCTACATCGGGGAGGGGCCTGGAGCGATGAGCAGTTCTTC.

This clone was counted once. V and J are TRBV21-1 and TRBJ2-7; TRBD1, the table's D call, lacks a check against the DNA. TRBV21-1 is a known pseudogene. The CDR3 contains 11 residues. CDR3 region: CASSKAHRDRF. CDR3 sequence (DNA): TGTGCCAGCAGCAAAGCGCACAGGGATCGCTTC.

The rearrangement uses TRBV5-1 and TRBJ2-5; a possible D gene is TRBD2 (5 bases). V lost 0 bases to trimming and J lost 5 bases, with 14 bases between them. The V gene's germline CDR1 is SGHRS and CDR2 YFSETQ. The CDR3 sequence is 15 residues long. For the CDR3, the DNA is TGCGCCAGCAGCTTGGCCGTCAGACGAGGGGAGACCCAGTACTTC. Amino acids: CASSLAVRRGETQYF.

The genes are TRBV6-7 and TRBJ1-5, with 7 bases aligning to TRBD1. TRBV6-7 is an ORF for which the function is uncertain. V lost 0 bases to trimming and J lost 1 base; unmatched junction nucleotides: 9. This CDR3 has 18 residues. In DNA form, the CDR3 reads TGTGCCAGCAGTTACTCGAAGCAGGGGGGAAGAAGCAATCAGCCCCAGCATTTT. It translates to CASSYSKQGGRSNQPQHF.

This clone is a singleton in its sample. V and J are TRBV20-1 and TRBJ1-2, with unresolved D. Germline V gene lookup returns CDR1 DFQATT and CDR2 SNEGSKA (reference sequence). This CDR3 region has 11 residues. Trimming pared 6 bases from V and 7 bases from J, leaving 12 bases between. The CDR3 is CSARWGGGYTF. For the CDR3, the DNA is TGCAGTGCCCGATGGGGAGGTGGCTACACCTTC.

This clone was seen only once. This rearrangement joins TRBV10-3 to TRBJ1-1; D is possibly TRBD1 (5 bases). The CDR3 extends over 13 amino acids. The germline V gene has CDR1 ENHRY and CDR2 SYGVKD. Trimming cost V 6 bases and J 1 base, with 9 bases left between them. The CDR3, as DNA: TGTGCCATCAGCGTTACAGGGAACACTGAAGCTTTCTTT. Encoded protein: CAISVTGNTEAFF.

The rearrangement joins TRBV5-1 to TRBJ2-3, with TRBD2 matching 9 bases. The CDR3 runs 16 residues. CDR1 SGHRS and CDR2 YFSETQ come from the germline V gene. V was clipped by 0 bases and J by 2 bases; unmatched bases: 4. The CDR3 spells CASSLELAGPTDTQYF. The CDR3 nucleotides are TGCGCCAGCAGCTTGGAGCTAGCGGGACCCACAGATACGCAGTATTTT. The full variable domain, with the rest looked up from reference TRBV5-1 and TRBJ2-3, is KAGVTQTPRYLIKTRGQQVTLSCSPISGHRSVSWYQQTPGQGLQFLFEYFSETQRNKGNFPGRFSGRQFSNSRSEMNVSTLELGDSALYLCASSLELAGPTDTQYFGPGTRLTVL.

The CDR3 protein is CASSMVLAGSSGTDTQYF. As DNA, the CDR3 is TGTGCCAGTAGTATGGTCCTAGCGGGGTCTAGTGGGACAGATACGCAGTATTTT. The V and J genes are TRBV19 and TRBJ2-3; 9 bases map to TRBD2. Germline V gene sequence: CDR1 LNHDA, CDR2 SQIVND (reference sequence). V was pared by 3 bases and J by 3 bases, with 13 bases of the junction left unmatched. This CDR3 is built from 18 residues.

This sequence joins TRBV19 and TRBJ1-1, with D tentatively TRBD1 (5 bases). CDR3 size: 14 residues. V was clipped by 9 bases and J by 1 base, with 15 bases between them. Germline CDR1 LNHDA, CDR2 SQIVND (reference sequence). CDR3 DNA sequence: TGTGCCAGCCCGGGAGGCCAGGGGAACACTGAAGCTTTCTTT. Protein product: CASPGGQGNTEAFF.

The chain recombines TRBV3-1 (or the pseudogene TRBV3-2) with TRBJ2-3; D uncertain. This CDR3 spans 11 amino acids. Trimming removed 1 base from V and 6 bases from J, with 2 bases in between. From germline, CDR1 is LGHDT and CDR2 YNNKEL (reference sequence). The CDR3 DNA sequence: TGTGCCAGCAGCCAAGCGGATACGCAGTATTTT. This encodes CASSQADTQYF.

The genes are TRBV24-1 and TRBJ2-7; D is perhaps TRBD1 (5 bases). V was shortened by 5 bases and J by 1 base, with 11 bases between the two germline ends. There are 14 residues in the CDR3. Germline assignment: CDR1 KGHDR and CDR2 SFDVKD. The CDR3 spells CATSGSGSSYEQYF. The CDR3 region has the DNA TGTGCCACCAGTGGTTCAGGGTCATCCTACGAGCAGTACTTC.

The chain employs TRBV3-1 (or the pseudogene TRBV3-2) and TRBJ2-7; the match to TRBD2 covers 8 bases. Trimming at V came to 1 base and at J to 1 base, leaving 3 bases not matched to a gene. CDR1 is LGHDT, CDR2 YNNKEL, per germline (reference sequence). The length of the CDR3 is 15 residues. CDR3 coding DNA: TGTGCCAGCAGCCAAGGGCGGGGGGCATCCTACGAGCAGTACTTC. As protein: CASSQGRGASYEQYF.

The chain has TRBV12-5 and TRBJ2-1, with a possible D match to TRBD1 (6 bases). CDR3 length equals 13 residues. The germline V and J ends were trimmed by 1 base and 10 bases, with 11 bases remaining between them. Germline V gene sequence: CDR1 LGHNT, CDR2 FRNRAP. The DNA of the CDR3 is TGTGCTAGTGGTTTGGACAGGGTACAAGAGCAGTTCTTC. Its protein product is CASGLDRVQEQFF.

V usage is TRBV5-1 and J usage is TRBJ2-3; D is uncertain. The CDR3 extends over 14 amino acids. In germline, CDR1 is SGHRS, CDR2 YFSETQ. V was pared by 4 bases and J by 1 base, with 10 bases between. The CDR3 sequence: CASSPREGTDTQYF. For the CDR3, the DNA is TGCGCCAGCAGCCCGCGTGAGGGCACAGATACGCAGTATTTT.

The chain links TRBV7-8 to TRBJ2-1; the D gene is possibly TRBD1 (5 bases). Trimming cost V 6 bases and J 2 bases, with 14 bases left between them. This CDR3 comprises 15 residues. CDR1 is SGHVS, CDR2 FQNEAQ, per germline. CDR3 in amino acids: CASSPTAGPYNEQFF. The CDR3 DNA is TGTGCCAGCAGTCCGACGGCAGGGCCCTACAATGAGCAGTTCTTC.